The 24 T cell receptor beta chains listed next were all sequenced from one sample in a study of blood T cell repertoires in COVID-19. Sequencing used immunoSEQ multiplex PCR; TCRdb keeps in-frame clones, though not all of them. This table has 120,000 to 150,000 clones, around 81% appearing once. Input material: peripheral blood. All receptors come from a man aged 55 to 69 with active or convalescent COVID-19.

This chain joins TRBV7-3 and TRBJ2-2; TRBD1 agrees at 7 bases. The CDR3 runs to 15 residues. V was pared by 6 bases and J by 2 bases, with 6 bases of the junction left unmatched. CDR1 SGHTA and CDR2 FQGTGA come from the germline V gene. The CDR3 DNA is TGTGCCAGCAGTGCCGGGACAGCTAACACCGGGGAGCTGTTTTTT. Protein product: CASSAGTANTGELFF.

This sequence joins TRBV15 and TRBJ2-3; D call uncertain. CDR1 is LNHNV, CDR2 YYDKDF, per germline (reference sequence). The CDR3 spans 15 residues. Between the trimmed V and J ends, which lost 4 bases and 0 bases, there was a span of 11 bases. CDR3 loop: CATSTRAVSTDTQYF. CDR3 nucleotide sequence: TGTGCCACCAGCACGAGAGCCGTTAGCACAGATACGCAGTATTTT.

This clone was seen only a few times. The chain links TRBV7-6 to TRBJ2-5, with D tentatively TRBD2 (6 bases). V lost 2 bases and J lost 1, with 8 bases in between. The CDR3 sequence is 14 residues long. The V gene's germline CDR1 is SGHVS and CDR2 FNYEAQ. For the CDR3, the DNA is TGTGCCAGCAGCTTAAGGGAGGCCCAAGAGACCCAGTACTTC. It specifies CASSLREAQETQYF.

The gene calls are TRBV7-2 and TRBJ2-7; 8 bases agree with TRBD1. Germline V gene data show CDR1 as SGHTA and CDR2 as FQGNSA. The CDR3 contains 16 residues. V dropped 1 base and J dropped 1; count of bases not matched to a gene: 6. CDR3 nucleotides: TGTGCCAGCAGCTTAGGGCAGGGGGCTGGGTCCTACGAGCAGTACTTC. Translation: CASSLGQGAGSYEQYF.

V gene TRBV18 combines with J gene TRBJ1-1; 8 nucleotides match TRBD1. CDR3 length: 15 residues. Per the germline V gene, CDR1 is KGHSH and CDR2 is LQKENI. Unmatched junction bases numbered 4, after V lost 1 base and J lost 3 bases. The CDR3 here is CASSPRQTGDTEAFF. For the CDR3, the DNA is TGTGCCAGCTCACCACGCCAGACAGGGGACACTGAAGCTTTCTTT.

CDR3 nucleotides: TGCGCCAGCAGCTTGGCCAGTAGCGGGGGAGGAGATACGCAGTATTTT. It specifies CASSLASSGGGDTQYF. The chain carries TRBV5-1 and TRBJ2-3, with 9 bases fitting TRBD2. The germline CDR1 and CDR2 sequences are SGHRS and YFSETQ. Trimming took 0 bases from V and 5 from J; bases not matched to a gene: 7. The CDR3 runs to 16 residues.

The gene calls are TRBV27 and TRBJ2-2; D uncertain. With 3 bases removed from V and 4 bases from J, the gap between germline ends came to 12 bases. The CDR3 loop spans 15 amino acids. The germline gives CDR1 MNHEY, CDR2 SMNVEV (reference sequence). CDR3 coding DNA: TGTGCCAGCAGTTTCTCGATCGGTGTCACCGGGGAGCTGTTTTTT. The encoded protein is CASSFSIGVTGELFF.

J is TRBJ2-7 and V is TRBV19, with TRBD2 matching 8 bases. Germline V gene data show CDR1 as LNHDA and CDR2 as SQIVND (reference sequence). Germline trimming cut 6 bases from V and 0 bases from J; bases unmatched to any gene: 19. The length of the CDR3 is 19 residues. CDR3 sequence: CASRDTSGWRMGFSYEQYF. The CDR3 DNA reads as TGTGCCAGTAGGGACACTAGCGGTTGGAGGATGGGGTTCTCCTACGAGCAGTACTTC.

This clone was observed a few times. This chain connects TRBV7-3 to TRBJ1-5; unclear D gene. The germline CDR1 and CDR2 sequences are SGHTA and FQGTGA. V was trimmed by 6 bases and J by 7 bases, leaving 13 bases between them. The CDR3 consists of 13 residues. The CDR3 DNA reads TGTGCCAGCAGGCCCCGGGTAAAACAGCCCCAGCATTTT. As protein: CASRPRVKQPQHF.

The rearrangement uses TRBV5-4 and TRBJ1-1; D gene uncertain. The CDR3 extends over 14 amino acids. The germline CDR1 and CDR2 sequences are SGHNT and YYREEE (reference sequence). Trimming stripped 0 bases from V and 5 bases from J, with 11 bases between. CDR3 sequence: CASSLDSGGTEAFF. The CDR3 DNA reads TGTGCCAGCAGCTTGGACAGCGGAGGGACTGAAGCTTTCTTT.

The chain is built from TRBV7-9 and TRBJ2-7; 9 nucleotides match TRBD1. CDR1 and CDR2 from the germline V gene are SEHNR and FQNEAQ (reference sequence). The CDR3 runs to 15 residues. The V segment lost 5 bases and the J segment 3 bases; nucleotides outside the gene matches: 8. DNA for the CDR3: TGTGCCAGCAGCCTTACCCGGGACAGGGTCTACGAGCAGTACTTC. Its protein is CASSLTRDRVYEQYF.

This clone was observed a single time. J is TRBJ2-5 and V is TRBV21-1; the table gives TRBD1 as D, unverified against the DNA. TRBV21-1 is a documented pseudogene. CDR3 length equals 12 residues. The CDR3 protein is CASPRGSETQYF. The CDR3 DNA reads TGTGCCAGCCCGAGGGGGTCAGAGACCCAGTACTTC.

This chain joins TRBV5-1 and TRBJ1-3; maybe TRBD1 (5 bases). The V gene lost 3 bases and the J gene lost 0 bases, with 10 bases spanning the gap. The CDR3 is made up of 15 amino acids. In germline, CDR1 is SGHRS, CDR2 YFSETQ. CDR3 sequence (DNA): TGCGCCAGCAGCTGGGGGGTAGGCTCTGGAAACACCATATATTTT. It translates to CASSWGVGSGNTIYF.

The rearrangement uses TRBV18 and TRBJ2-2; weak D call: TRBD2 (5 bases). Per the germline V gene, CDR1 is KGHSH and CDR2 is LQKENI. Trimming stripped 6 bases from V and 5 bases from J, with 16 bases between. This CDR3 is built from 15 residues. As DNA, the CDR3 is TGTGCCAGCTCGTCACGACTGGGAGAGACCGGGGAGCTGTTTTTT. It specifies CASSSRLGETGELFF.

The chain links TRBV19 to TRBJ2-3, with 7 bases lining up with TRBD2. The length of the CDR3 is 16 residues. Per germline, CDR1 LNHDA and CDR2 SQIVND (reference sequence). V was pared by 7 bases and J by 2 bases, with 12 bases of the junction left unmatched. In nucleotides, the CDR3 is TGTGCCAGTACCCCGTTAGCGGGCCCCACCACAGATACGCAGTATTTT. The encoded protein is CASTPLAGPTTDTQYF.

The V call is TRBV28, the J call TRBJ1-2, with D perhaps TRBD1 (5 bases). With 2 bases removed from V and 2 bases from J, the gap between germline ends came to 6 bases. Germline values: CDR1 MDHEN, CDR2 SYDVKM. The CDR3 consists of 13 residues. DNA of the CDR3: TGTGCCAGCAGTTTAAAGGGGAACTATGGCTACACCTTC. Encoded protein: CASSLKGNYGYTF.

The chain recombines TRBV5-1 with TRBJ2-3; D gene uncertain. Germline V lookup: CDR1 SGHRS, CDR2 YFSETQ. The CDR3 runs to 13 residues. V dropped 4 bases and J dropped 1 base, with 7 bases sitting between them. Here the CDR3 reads CASSGDRTDTQYF. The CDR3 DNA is TGCGCCAGCAGCGGAGATCGCACAGATACGCAGTATTTT.

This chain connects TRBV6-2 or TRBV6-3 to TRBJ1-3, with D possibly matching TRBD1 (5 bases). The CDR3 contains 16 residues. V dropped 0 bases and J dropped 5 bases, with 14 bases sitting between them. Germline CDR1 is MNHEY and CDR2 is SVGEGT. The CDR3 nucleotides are TGTGCCAGCAGTTACTCCGGCCCGGCGGGGCGAAACACCATATATTTT. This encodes CASSYSGPAGRNTIYF.

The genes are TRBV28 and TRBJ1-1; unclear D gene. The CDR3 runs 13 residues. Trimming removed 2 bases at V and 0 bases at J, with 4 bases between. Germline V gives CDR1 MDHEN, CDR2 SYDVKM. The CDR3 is CASSLGLNTEAFF. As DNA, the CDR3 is TGTGCCAGCAGTTTAGGGCTGAACACTGAAGCTTTCTTT. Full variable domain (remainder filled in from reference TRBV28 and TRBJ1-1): DVKVTQSSRYLVKRTGEKVFLECVQDMDHENMFWYRQDPGLGLRLIYFSYDVKMKEKGDIPEGYSVSREKKERFSLILESASTNQTSMYLCASSLGLNTEAFFGQGTRLTVV.

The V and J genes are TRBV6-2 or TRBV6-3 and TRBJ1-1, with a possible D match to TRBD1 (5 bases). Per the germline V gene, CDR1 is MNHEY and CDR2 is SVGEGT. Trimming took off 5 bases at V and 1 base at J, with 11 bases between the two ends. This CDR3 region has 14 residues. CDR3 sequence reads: CASSGLGGNTEAFF. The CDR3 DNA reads TGTGCCAGCAGTGGTCTGGGGGGGAACACTGAAGCTTTCTTT.

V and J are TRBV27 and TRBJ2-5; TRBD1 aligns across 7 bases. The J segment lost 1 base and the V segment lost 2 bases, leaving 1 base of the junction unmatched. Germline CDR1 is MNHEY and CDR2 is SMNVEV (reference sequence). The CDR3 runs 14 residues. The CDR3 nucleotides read TGTGCCAGCAGTTTAGGACAGGCCCAAGAGACCCAGTACTTC. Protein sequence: CASSLGQAQETQYF.

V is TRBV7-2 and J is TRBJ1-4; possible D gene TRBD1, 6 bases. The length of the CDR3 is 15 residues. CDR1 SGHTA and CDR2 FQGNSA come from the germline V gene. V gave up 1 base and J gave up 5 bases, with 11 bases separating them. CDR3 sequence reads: CASSLGPGTNEKLFF. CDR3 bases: TGTGCCAGCAGCTTAGGTCCGGGGACAAATGAAAAACTGTTTTTT.

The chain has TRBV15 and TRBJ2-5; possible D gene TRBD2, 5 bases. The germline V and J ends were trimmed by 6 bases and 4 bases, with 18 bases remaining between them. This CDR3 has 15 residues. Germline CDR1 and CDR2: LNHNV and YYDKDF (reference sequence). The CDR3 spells CATRDDPRGLETQYF. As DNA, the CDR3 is TGTGCCACCAGAGATGACCCTCGGGGTTTAGAGACCCAGTACTTC.

CDR3 loop: CASSPRTGTYNEQFF. The CDR3 DNA follows: TGTGCCAGCAGTCCGCGGACAGGGACCTACAATGAGCAGTTCTTC. The rearrangement uses TRBV27 and TRBJ2-1, with TRBD1 identical over 8 bases. The J segment lost 2 bases and the V segment lost 5 bases, leaving 5 bases of the junction unmatched. The CDR3 extends over 15 amino acids. CDR1 is MNHEY and CDR2 is SMNVEV in the germline V gene (reference sequence).